What follows are 2 T cell receptor beta chains derived from one specimen sequenced in a study of T cells in Graves' hyperthyroidism and ophthalmopathy. Using RNA transcripts as the source, TCR beta CDR3 regions were amplified. An initial round of RT-PCR targeting the TCR CDR3 relied on the HTBI primer set. TCRdb re-called the multiplex PCR reads through MiXCR, storing one row per CDR3 protein. The sample gives fewer than 800,000 distinct CDR3 sequences, about a sixth of which show up once; around 7.7% is in the top ten. Sequenced input: blood. The receptor set was obtained from a young man with Graves' hyperthyroidism.

This clonotype was observed a few times. The J gene is TRBJ1-4, the V gene TRBV2, with D possibly being TRBD1 (5 bases). Trimming cost V 8 bases and J 1 base, with 8 bases left between them. This CDR3 is 13 amino acids long. Germline CDR1 is SNHLY and CDR2 is FYNNEI. The CDR3 protein is CASGRETNEKLFF. Written as DNA, the CDR3 is TGTGCCAGCGGCAGGGAAACTAATGAAAAACTGTTTTTT.

The rearrangement uses TRBV10-2 and TRBJ2-4; the D gene is possibly TRBD1 (6 bases). Per the germline V gene, CDR1 is WSHSY and CDR2 is SAAADI. This CDR3 region has 14 residues. V shed 10 bases and J shed 0 bases, with 13 bases lying between them. CDR3 amino acids: CATRQELAKNIQYF. CDR3 DNA: TGCGCCACGCGACAGGAACTAGCCAAAAACATTCAGTACTTC.